This T cell receptor (beta chain) was recorded in a study of a mutant IDH1 vaccine in newly diagnosed glioma. Study information: The first vaccination came 4-6 weeks after radiotherapy alone, or with temozolomide cycles. Visit V13 took place at week 47, and visit V12 happened at week 35. Study findings and constraints: It seemed that pseudoprogression was not linked to changes in the top peripheral T cell clonotypes.

This clone was seen just once. Its specificity is unknown. The germline CDR1 and CDR2 sequences are SGDLS and YYNGEE. The CDR3 contains 14 residues. J lost 5 bases, V lost 3 bases, and 4 bases had no gene match. As to time point: week 47, end of study. Each dose delivered 300 ug of mutant IDH1 20-mer peptide subcutaneously with imiquimod. Donors harbored newly found WHO grade 3 or 4 IDH1-mutant, ATRX-lost astrocytomas. The data were produced by immunoSEQ multiplex PCR, yet TCRdb's version contains in-frame clones alone and is incomplete. The sample has fewer than 85,000 clones; 75% to 85% are singletons.

This rearrangement joins TRBV9 to TRBJ2-7; 11 bases align to TRBD1. This material consisted of PBMCs, taken from a glioma patient whose treatment included an IDH1 peptide vaccine. The receptor was isolated from a man in his forties with glioma. This CDR3 reads CASSAPGQGDEQYF. The CDR3, as DNA: TGTGCCAGCAGCGCTCCGGGACAGGGGGACGAGCAGTACTTC.